The 9 T cell receptor beta chains given below trace back to one sample, sequenced in a study of blood T cell repertoires in COVID-19. Libraries were prepared by immunoSEQ multiplex PCR; TCRdb keeps only in-frame clonotypes and omits some of them. The sample lists around 360,000 clones, about 90% occurring once. The sequencing input was PBMCs or T cells enriched from blood (not recorded which). The receptors shown here come from a middle-aged man in a cohort exposed to, infected with or recovered from COVID-19 (not recorded which).

The chain carries TRBV19 and TRBJ1-3; tentative D call: TRBD1 (5 bases). Germline V gene data show CDR1 as LNHDA and CDR2 as SQIVND (reference sequence). This CDR3 contains 16 residues. Trimming took off 3 bases at V and 0 bases at J, with 12 bases between the two ends. CDR3 DNA sequence: TGTGCCAGTAGTATGGTCGGGGGAAGCTCTGGAAACACCATATATTTT. This gives the protein CASSMVGGSSGNTIYF.

The J gene is TRBJ2-7, the V gene TRBV28; D may be TRBD2 (5 bases). The CDR3 runs 12 residues. Germline values: CDR1 MDHEN, CDR2 SYDVKM. V was pared by 3 bases and J by 5 bases, with 8 bases between. The CDR3 DNA reads as TGTGCCAGCAGTTTTAAGAGGGACGAGCAGTACTTC. It encodes CASSFKRDEQYF.

The CDR3 bases are TGTGCCAGCAGTTTACGCCCCCCCCTAGCGGGAGCCCTCTACGAGCAGTACTTC. As protein: CASSLRPPLAGALYEQYF. The V and J genes are TRBV27 and TRBJ2-7, with 10 bases lining up with TRBD2. The germline gives CDR1 MNHEY, CDR2 SMNVEV (reference sequence). Trimming at V came to 2 bases and at J to 3 bases, leaving 13 bases not matched to a gene. This CDR3 comprises 18 residues.

The rearrangement uses TRBV4-1 and TRBJ2-7, with 8 bases matching TRBD1. In germline, CDR1 is MGHRA, CDR2 YSYEKL. This CDR3 is built from 16 residues. The V gene end was trimmed by 2 bases and the J gene end by 0 bases; junction bases not matched to a gene: 6. The CDR3 DNA sequence: TGCGCCAGCAGCCAATCGACAGGGGTTCCCTCCTACGAGCAGTACTTC. This sequence encodes CASSQSTGVPSYEQYF.

The chain couples TRBV7-2 to TRBJ2-7; TRBD2 agrees at 9 bases. The CDR3 extends over 15 amino acids. V lost 0 bases, J lost 1 base, and 1 base stayed unmatched. Germline lookup yields CDR1 SGHTA and CDR2 FQGNSA. The CDR3 region has the DNA TGTGCCAGCAGCTTAGCTAGCGGGAGTTCCTACGAGCAGTACTTC. This gives the protein CASSLASGSSYEQYF. Full variable domain (outside the CDR3, taken from reference TRBV7-2 and TRBJ2-7): GAGVSQSPSNKVTEKGKDVELRCDPISGHTALYWYRQSLGQGLEFLIYFQGNSAPDKSGLPSDRFSAERTGGSVSTLTIQRTQQEDSAVYLCASSLASGSSYEQYFGPGTRLTVT.

The gene calls are TRBV9 and TRBJ2-2, with 7 bases fitting TRBD2. The V and J ends lost 4 bases and 1 base, in that order; junction bases with no gene match: 13. CDR3 size: 18 residues. Germline lookup yields CDR1 SGDLS and CDR2 YYNGEE. The CDR3 spells CASSRSWREFMNTGELFF. In nucleotides, the CDR3 is TGTGCCAGCAGCCGAAGTTGGCGGGAGTTTATGAACACCGGGGAGCTGTTTTTT.

This chain connects TRBV4-1 to TRBJ2-7, with TRBD1 matching over 7 bases. CDR1 is MGHRA, CDR2 YSYEKL, per germline. V shed 3 bases and J 1 base; nucleotides not matched to a gene: 12. The CDR3 spans 17 residues. CDR3 nucleotide sequence: TGCGCCAGCAGCCAGGATCTGTCGACAGGGCGATCCTACGAGCAGTACTTC. Translating gives CASSQDLSTGRSYEQYF.

This clone was seen a single time. V usage is TRBV29-1 and J usage is TRBJ1-2; D possibly corresponds to TRBD1 (5 bases). Germline CDR1 reads SQVTM; CDR2 reads ANQGSEA. V was trimmed by 0 bases and J by 8 bases, leaving 13 bases between them. The CDR3 sequence is 13 residues long. CDR3 protein: CSVEDLRDGGYTF. Written as DNA, the CDR3 is TGCAGCGTTGAAGACCTCAGGGATGGGGGCTACACCTTC. The full variable domain, with the rest looked up from reference TRBV29-1 and TRBJ1-2, is SAVISQKPSRDICQRGTSLTIQCQVDSQVTMMFWYRQQPGQSLTLIATANQGSEATYESGFVIDKFPISRPNLTFSTLTVSNMSPEDSSIYLCSVEDLRDGGYTFGSGTRLTVV.

This rearrangement joins TRBV7-2 to TRBJ2-1; TRBD2 aligns across 9 bases. The J segment lost 8 bases and the V segment lost 1 base, leaving 6 bases of the junction unmatched. CDR1 is SGHTA and CDR2 is FQGNSA in the germline V gene. The CDR3 has 15 amino acids. The CDR3 loop is CASSLDPVAGDEQFF. The CDR3, as DNA: TGTGCCAGCAGCTTAGACCCAGTAGCGGGAGATGAGCAGTTCTTC.